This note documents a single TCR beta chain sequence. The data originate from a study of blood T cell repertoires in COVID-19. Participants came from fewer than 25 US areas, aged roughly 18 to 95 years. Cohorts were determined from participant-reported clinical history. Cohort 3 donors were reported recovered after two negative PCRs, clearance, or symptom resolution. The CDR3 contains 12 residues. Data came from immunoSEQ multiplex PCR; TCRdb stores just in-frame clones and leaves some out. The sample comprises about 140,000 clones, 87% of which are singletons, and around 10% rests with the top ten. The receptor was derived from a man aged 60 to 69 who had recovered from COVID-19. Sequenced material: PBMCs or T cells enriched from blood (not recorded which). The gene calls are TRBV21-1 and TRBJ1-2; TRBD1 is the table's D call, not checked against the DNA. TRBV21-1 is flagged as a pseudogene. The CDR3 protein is CANRTGLRGYTF. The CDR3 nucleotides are TGTGCCAACCGAACAGGGTTAAGGGGCTACACCTTC.